This is a list of T cell receptor beta chains from one sample in a study of radiation and T cells in renal cell carcinoma. Only in-frame clones appear in the TCRdb table, and some are missing; sequencing was by immunoSEQ multiplex PCR. The repertoire holds about 19,000 clones, with approximately 60% as singletons. Sequences were derived from tumor tissue, sampled from a patient whose treatment included radiotherapy and nephrectomy. The receptors derive from a woman in her 70s with renal cell carcinoma. Each CDR3 is given with its conserved first and last residue. Each record gives: D gene, J gene, V gene, clone size, CDR3 protein, CDR3 DNA. D genes are given only for firm matches. Clone size is not always given. Where it is, it says once, few, many or a class for expanded clones.

>NA|TRBJ1-2|TRBV28|NA
CASSSGAHGYTF
TGTGCCAGCAGTTCGGGGGCCCATGGCTACACCTTC
>NA|TRBJ2-3|TRBV5-1|NA
CASSLRGARTDTQYF
TGCGCCAGCAGCTTGCGGGGGGCACGGACAGATACGCAGTATTTT
>NA|TRBJ2-7|TRBV27|medium-sized
CAAGPGISYEQYF
TGTGCCGCCGGGCCGGGGATCTCCTACGAGCAGTACTTC
>TRBD1|TRBJ2-2|TRBV28|few
CASSRYRGLTGELFF
TGTGCCAGCAGCAGATACAGGGGCCTCACCGGGGAGCTGTTTTTT
>NA|TRBJ2-7|TRBV29-1|NA
CSVQGNEQYF
TGCAGCGTGCAGGGAAACGAGCAGTACTTC
>TRBD2|TRBJ2-1|TRBV7-3|NA
CASSLRLAGNNEQFF
TGTGCCAGCAGCTTAAGACTAGCGGGGAATAATGAGCAGTTCTTC
>NA|TRBJ1-1|TRBV7-2|once
CASSYRTLMNTEAFF
TGTGCCAGCAGTTACAGGACACTTATGAACACTGAAGCTTTCTTT
>NA|TRBJ2-3|TRBV28|NA
CASSLWVPTSTDTQYF
TGTGCCAGCAGTTTATGGGTCCCCACCAGCACAGATACGCAGTATTTT
>NA|TRBJ1-2|TRBV21-1|NA
CASSKISNYGYTF
TGTGCCAGCAGCAAAATTTCTAACTATGGCTACACCTTC
>TRBD1|TRBJ1-2|TRBV5-6|few
CASSLDRGNYGYTF
TGTGCCAGCAGCTTGGACAGGGGGAACTATGGCTACACCTTC
>TRBD2|TRBJ2-7|TRBV5-6|NA
CASSVLGAGGLVYEQYF
TGTGCCAGCAGCGTCTTGGGAGCGGGGGGCTTAGTATACGAGCAGTACTTC
>NA|TRBJ1-5|TRBV19|NA
CASSLSRDGNQPQHF
TGTGCCAGTAGCCTCAGCCGGGACGGCAATCAGCCCCAGCATTTT
>NA|TRBJ2-7|TRBV7-2|few
CASRPGRSGEQYF
TGTGCCAGCAGGCCAGGACGATCGGGAGAGCAGTACTTC
>NA|TRBJ1-2|TRBV6-5|NA
CASGRGEGYTF
TGTGCCAGCGGAAGGGGGGAAGGCTACACCTTC
>NA|TRBJ1-2|TRBV9|NA
CASSVGWQNYGYTF
TGTGCCAGCAGCGTAGGCTGGCAGAACTATGGCTACACCTTC
>TRBD1|TRBJ2-1|TRBV5-5|NA
CASSFGDRGRGEQFF
TGTGCCAGCAGCTTTGGGGACAGGGGGCGCGGTGAGCAGTTCTTC
>NA|TRBJ2-7|TRBV18|few
CASSPRGLEEQYF
TGTGCCAGCTCACCACGTGGGCTTGAGGAGCAGTACTTC
>TRBD1|TRBJ2-5|TRBV13|NA
CASSSTGGEVHGTQYF
TGTGCCAGCAGCTCGACAGGGGGCGAGGTGCATGGGACCCAGTACTTC
>NA|TRBJ1-1|TRBV6-5|NA
CATILNQGATEAFF
TGTGCCACCATCCTAAACCAGGGAGCAACTGAAGCTTTCTTT
>NA|TRBJ2-7|TRBV7-9|medium-sized
CASTNPGADEQYF
TGTGCCAGCACCAACCCAGGGGCGGACGAGCAGTACTTC
>NA|TRBJ1-2|TRBV2|NA
CASSELVSDPNYGYTF
TGTGCCAGCAGTGAATTGGTGTCAGACCCAAACTATGGCTACACCTTC
>TRBD1|TRBJ2-7|TRBV6-6|NA
CASIYRDSKGGEQYF
TGTGCCAGCATTTACCGGGACAGTAAAGGTGGCGAGCAGTACTTC
>NA|TRBJ1-5|TRBV6-1|NA
CASSRNSDQPQHF
TGTGCCAGCAGCCGCAATTCGGATCAGCCCCAGCATTTT
>TRBD2|TRBJ2-1|TRBV2|NA
CASRLGRGGYNEQFF
TGTGCCAGCAGACTAGGGCGGGGGGGTTACAATGAGCAGTTCTTC
>NA|TRBJ1-1|TRBV2|NA
CASSLYTEAFF
TGTGCCAGCAGCCTTTACACTGAAGCTTTCTTT
>NA|TRBJ1-5|TRBV5-6|NA
CASSLGAGGGNQPQHF
TGTGCCAGCAGCTTGGGGGCCGGCGGCGGAAATCAGCCCCAGCATTTT
>NA|TRBJ1-1|TRBV28|NA
CASSQGSKNTEAFF
TGTGCCAGCAGTCAGGGAAGTAAAAACACTGAAGCTTTCTTT
>NA|TRBJ1-1|TRBV10-3|NA
CAISESGRSMNTEAFF
TGTGCCATCAGTGAGTCAGGCAGGTCGATGAACACTGAAGCTTTCTTT
>TRBD1|TRBJ1-5|TRBV19|NA
CASKTGTGGNQPQHF
TGTGCCAGTAAAACCGGGACAGGGGGAAACCAGCCCCAGCATTTT
>NA|TRBJ1-5|TRBV4-3|NA
CASSQDIGSKNQPQHF
TGCGCCAGCAGCCAAGATATAGGCAGCAAAAATCAGCCCCAGCATTTT
>NA|TRBJ2-7|TRBV4-1|NA
CASSQAPTGAYEQYF
TGCGCCAGCAGCCAAGCCCCGACGGGTGCCTACGAGCAGTACTTC